The sequence of this T cell receptor beta chain was determined in a study of blood T cell repertoires in COVID-19. Study as a whole: Italy, Spain and the United States were the sources of the convalescent and acute COVID-19 samples.

Assay: immunoSEQ multiplex PCR; the TCRdb copy retains only in-frame clones and omits some. The table shows some 180,000 clones, with roughly 86% occurring only once. The CDR3 totals 14 residues. Germline CDR1 is SGHRS and CDR2 is YFSETQ. The V end was cut by 1 base, the J end by 5 bases, with 10 bases between. Specimen: PBMCs or T cells enriched from blood (not recorded which). The receptor was isolated from a woman aged 40-49 years in a cohort exposed to, infected with or recovered from COVID-19 (not recorded which). This chain links TRBV5-1 with TRBJ2-1; D remains unclear. CDR3 nucleotides: TGCGCCAGCAGCTTGCCTACCACTCACAATGAGCAGTTCTTC. It specifies CASSLPTTHNEQFF.